This is a list of T cell receptor beta chains from one sample in a study of CD8 T cells in ankylosing spondylitis. TCRdb independently ran MiXCR on the 5' RACE reads; one entry per CDR3 protein. The repertoire holds 750,000 to 850,000 distinct CDR3 sequences, over 9.5% seen once, with under 0.6% in the top ten. The specimen sequenced was blood, either unsorted or a sorted T cell fraction (not recorded which). These receptors originate from a male donor with ankylosing spondylitis. CDR3s include the opening cysteine and the closing phenylalanine or tryptophan. D genes are given only for firm matches. Clone size is stated in some rows and not others, as once, few, many or a class when expanded.

d_gene	abundance	v_gene	j_gene	CDR3aa	CDR3nt
-	few	TRBV20-1	TRBJ1-2	CSARDFGDYGYTF	TGCAGTGCTAGAGATTTTGGGGACTATGGCTACACCTTC
TRBD1	few	TRBV6-2/TRBV6-3	TRBJ2-7	CASSTTADRAIDEQYF	TGTGCCAGCAGTACCACGGCGGACAGGGCCATCGACGAGCAGTACTTC
-	-	TRBV27	TRBJ2-7	CASSIGTGTEQYF	TGTGCCAGCAGTATAGGAACAGGGACAGAGCAGTACTTC
-	few	TRBV5-1	TRBJ1-1	CASNSRGGPNTEAFF	TGCGCCAGCAACAGTAGGGGAGGACCGAACACTGAAGCTTTCTTT
-	-	TRBV7-9	TRBJ2-4	CASSLTGGPKNIQYF	TGTGCCAGCAGCTTAACGGGGGGCCCTAAAAACATTCAGTACTTC
TRBD1	few	TRBV7-2	TRBJ1-5	CASTIKTGGQPQHF	TGTGCCAGCACTATAAAGACAGGGGGGCAGCCCCAGCATTTT
TRBD1	many	TRBV27	TRBJ1-5	CASSSTGTGINQPQHF	TGTGCCAGCAGTTCTACCGGGACAGGGATTAATCAGCCCCAGCATTTT
TRBD1	once	TRBV10-3	TRBJ1-5	CATADRDRGQPQHF	TGTGCCACAGCTGACCGGGACAGGGGTCAGCCCCAGCATTTT
TRBD1	-	TRBV7-9	TRBJ2-7	CASSIFDRDGTYEQYF	TGTGCCAGCAGCATTTTTGACAGGGATGGCACCTACGAGCAGTACTTC
TRBD2	-	TRBV20-1	TRBJ2-1	CSARAVGTRHNEQFF	TGCAGTGCTAGAGCAGTGGGGACTAGGCACAATGAGCAGTTCTTC
-	many	TRBV6-1	TRBJ2-1	CASKTGAYNEQFF	TGTGCCAGCAAGACGGGAGCCTACAATGAGCAGTTCTTC
-	few	TRBV28	TRBJ2-4	CASSRDLSRNIQYF	TGTGCCAGCAGTCGTGACCTGTCAAGGAACATTCAGTACTTC
-	-	TRBV20-1	TRBJ2-3	CSASIARSTDTQYF	TGCAGTGCTAGCATAGCGAGGTCCACAGATACGCAGTATTTT
-	few	TRBV7-6	TRBJ2-6	CASSLGGSRANVLTF	TGTGCCAGCAGCCTAGGGGGATCCCGGGCCAACGTCCTGACTTTC
TRBD2	-	TRBV15	TRBJ2-1	CATSSLATWGGTYNEQFF	TGTGCCACCAGCAGCCTTGCAACATGGGGGGGAACCTACAATGAGCAGTTCTTC
TRBD1	-	TRBV7-8	TRBJ2-1	CASSPSTRGNSYNEQFF	TGTGCCAGCAGCCCTTCAACCAGGGGGAACTCCTACAATGAGCAGTTCTTC
TRBD2	few	TRBV20-1	TRBJ2-1	CSAPKAGLAFYNEQFF	TGCAGTGCTCCTAAAGCTGGACTAGCGTTCTACAATGAGCAGTTCTTC
-	few	TRBV10-3	TRBJ1-1	CAISFNLMNTEAFF	TGTGCCATCAGCTTTAATCTCATGAACACTGAAGCTTTCTTT
-	few	TRBV11-2	TRBJ1-3	CASSLEAVGNTIYF	TGTGCCAGCAGCTTAGAGGCAGTTGGAAACACCATATATTTT
-	few	TRBV7-2	TRBJ2-7	CASSSIGSNPYEQYF	TGTGCCAGCAGCTCCATCGGGAGTAATCCCTACGAGCAGTACTTC
TRBD1	many	TRBV10-3	TRBJ2-2	CAAHEPGQGRTGELFF	TGTGCCGCCCACGAGCCGGGACAGGGTCGCACCGGGGAGCTGTTTTTT
TRBD2	-	TRBV6-1	TRBJ2-7	CASSIMAGGPLEQYF	TGTGCCAGCAGCATAATGGCGGGAGGGCCTTTAGAGCAGTACTTC
-	-	TRBV20-1	TRBJ1-1	CSARRGGTTEAFF	TGCAGTGCTAGAAGGGGCGGGACCACTGAAGCTTTCTTT
-	-	TRBV10-3	TRBJ2-7	CATSQGPSYEQYF	TGTGCCACCTCTCAGGGGCCCTCCTACGAGCAGTACTTC
-	-	TRBV6-5	TRBJ1-1	CASSYSKGLEAFF	TGTGCCAGCAGTTACTCGAAAGGACTTGAAGCTTTCTTT
-	few	TRBV25-1	TRBJ1-6	CASSEYNYNSPLHF	TGTGCCAGCAGTGAATATAACTATAATTCACCCCTCCACTTT
-	-	TRBV15	TRBJ1-1	CATSRGLRDTEAFF	TGTGCCACCAGCAGAGGACTGCGAGACACTGAAGCTTTCTTT
-	-	TRBV4-2	TRBJ2-1	CASSQGERNGYNEQFF	TGTGCCAGCAGCCAAGGAGAGCGGAATGGCTACAATGAGCAGTTCTTC
TRBD1	-	TRBV5-1	TRBJ1-5	CASSYDRGSQPQHF	TGCGCCAGCAGCTACGACAGGGGGAGTCAGCCCCAGCATTTT
TRBD2	few	TRBV10-1	TRBJ2-1	CASSGGSPNNEQFF	TGCGCCAGCAGTGGCGGGAGTCCCAACAATGAGCAGTTCTTC
-	-	TRBV28	TRBJ1-1	CASSSPIKRVNTEAFF	TGTGCCAGCAGTTCCCCCATTAAGAGGGTGAACACTGAAGCTTTCTTT
-	-	TRBV27	TRBJ2-1	CASSLSKWGVNEQFF	TGTGCCAGCAGTTTATCCAAGTGGGGAGTAAATGAGCAGTTCTTC
TRBD1	-	TRBV11-2	TRBJ2-7	CASSSDRVYHEQYF	TGTGCCAGCAGCTCTGACAGGGTTTATCACGAGCAGTACTTC
TRBD1	many	TRBV12-3/TRBV12-4	TRBJ1-4	CASSWTGLNEKLFF	TGTGCCAGCAGTTGGACAGGGCTTAATGAAAAACTGTTTTTT
-	few	TRBV20-1	TRBJ2-3	CSATRQPSADTQYF	TGCAGTGCTACTCGACAGCCCTCCGCAGATACGCAGTATTTT
-	few	TRBV20-1	TRBJ2-7	CSAPPGGTYEQYF	TGCAGTGCTCCACCGGGGGGCACCTACGAGCAGTACTTC
-	many	TRBV19	TRBJ2-5	CASSSQTATETQYF	TGTGCCAGTAGTTCCCAGACAGCCACCGAGACCCAGTACTTC
TRBD1	few	TRBV7-2	TRBJ1-1	CASSFSRGQGYTEAFF	TGTGCCAGCAGCTTTTCCCGGGGACAGGGATACACTGAAGCTTTCTTT
TRBD1	-	TRBV6-2/TRBV6-3	TRBJ2-1	CASSYPKGQGDFAYNEQFF	TGTGCCAGCAGTTACCCCAAGGGGCAGGGGGATTTCGCCTACAATGAGCAGTTCTTC
-	many	TRBV5-6	TRBJ2-7	CASSLVGNNYEQYF	TGTGCCAGCAGCTTGGTTGGGAACAACTACGAGCAGTACTTC
-	-	TRBV15	TRBJ1-1	CATSRDLLRAEAFF	TGTGCCACCAGCAGAGATTTACTGAGGGCTGAAGCTTTCTTT
TRBD1	few	TRBV7-2	TRBJ1-4	CASSLTGASEKLFF	TGTGCCAGCAGCTTAACAGGGGCTAGTGAAAAACTGTTTTTT
-	many	TRBV29-1	TRBJ2-3	CSVGVDTQYF	TGCAGCGTTGGGGTGGATACGCAGTATTTT